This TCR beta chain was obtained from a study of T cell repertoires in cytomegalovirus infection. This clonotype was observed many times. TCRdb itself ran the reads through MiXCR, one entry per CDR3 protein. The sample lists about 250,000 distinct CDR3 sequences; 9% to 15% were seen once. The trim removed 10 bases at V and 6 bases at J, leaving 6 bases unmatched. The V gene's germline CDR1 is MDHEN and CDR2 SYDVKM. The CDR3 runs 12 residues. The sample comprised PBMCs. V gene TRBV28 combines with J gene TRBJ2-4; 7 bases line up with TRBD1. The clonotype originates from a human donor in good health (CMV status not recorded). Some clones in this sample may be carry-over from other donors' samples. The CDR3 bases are TGTGCCACCCGACAGGGATCAAACATTCAGTACTTC. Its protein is CATRQGSNIQYF.